This entry lists 10 T cell receptor beta chains sequenced from one sample in a study of OX40 agonist ivuxolimab in advanced cancers. Sequencing used immunoSEQ multiplex PCR; TCRdb keeps in-frame clones, though not all of them. The sample contains more than 85,000 clones, about nine tenths of which appear only once. Sample: CD4+ or CD8+ T cells sorted from blood, taken in a trial of the OX40 agonist ivuxolimab. The receptors originated from an adult with an advanced solid tumor such as melanoma, head and neck, liver or kidney cancer.

The chain employs TRBV7-3 and TRBJ1-6; 7 bases match TRBD1. CDR1 is SGHTA, CDR2 FQGTGA, per germline. The CDR3 covers 15 residues. Losses at the gene ends were 3 bases for V and 8 bases for J; bases not matched to a gene: 7. The CDR3 DNA reads TGTGCCAGCAGCTTGTACTCAGGGGGGGATTCACCCCTCCACTTT. Encoded protein: CASSLYSGGDSPLHF.

This clone came up once. The rearrangement joins TRBV28 to TRBJ1-6; D gene uncertain. The CDR3 contains 13 residues. Germline V lookup: CDR1 MDHEN, CDR2 SYDVKM. V was trimmed by 5 bases and J by 8 bases, leaving 10 bases between them. The CDR3 DNA follows: TGTGCCAGCAGTCGAAACCCCCATTCACCCCTCCACTTT. Translating gives CASSRNPHSPLHF.

The chain combines TRBV16 with TRBJ1-1; tentatively, D is TRBD1 (6 bases). The CDR3 spans 14 residues. From germline, CDR1 is KGHSY and CDR2 FQNENV. Between the trimmed V and J ends, which lost 6 bases and 0 bases, there was a span of 11 bases. The DNA for the CDR3 is TGTGCCAGCAGTTCCGACAGGATGAACACTGAAGCTTTCTTT. Amino acids: CASSSDRMNTEAFF.

This rearrangement joins TRBV7-2 to TRBJ2-5, with 9 bases matching TRBD2. Trimming cost V 5 bases and J 5 bases; bases outside gene matches: 3. Germline V gene data show CDR1 as SGHTA and CDR2 as FQGNSA. This CDR3 has 13 residues. The CDR3 coding sequence is TGTGCCAGCAGCCCGCGGGGGGGGGAGACCCAGTACTTC. Its translation: CASSPRGGETQYF.

This chain links TRBV28 with TRBJ2-3, with TRBD2 matching over 7 bases. Germline CDR1 MDHEN, CDR2 SYDVKM. With V trimmed by 7 bases and J by 1 base, 17 bases remained unmatched. This CDR3 region has 18 residues. CDR3 bases: TGTGCCAGCAACGAGATTTACGGGCTAGCGGAGCGCACAGATACGCAGTATTTT. Residues: CASNEIYGLAERTDTQYF.

Here the CDR3 reads CASSQGQGSEKLFF. The CDR3 region has the DNA TGTGCCAGCTCACAAGGACAGGGAAGTGAAAAACTGTTTTTT. The chain has TRBV18 and TRBJ1-4; 8 bases fit TRBD1. The V segment lost 4 bases and the J segment 7 bases; nucleotides outside the gene matches: 5. The CDR3 length is 14 residues. Germline assignment: CDR1 KGHSH and CDR2 LQKENI.

About this clone itself: The junction and the germline gene differ at one end; a read error may be behind it. This sample includes further DNA sequences coding for the same CDR3. This sequence joins TRBV11-2 and TRBJ1-2, with a weak D call TRBD1 (6 bases). Looked up from germline, CDR1 is SGHAT and CDR2 is FQNNGV. There are 13 residues in the CDR3. In DNA, the CDR3 is TGCGCCAGCAGCTCATGGACAGACTATGGCTACACCTTC. Translation: CASSSWTDYGYTF.

The gene calls are TRBV6-1 and TRBJ1-3, with 9 nucleotides matching TRBD1. The CDR3 contains 15 residues. Germline V gene lookup returns CDR1 MNHNS and CDR2 SASEGT. J lost 1 base, V lost 4 bases, and 2 bases had no gene match. DNA for the CDR3: TGTGCCAGCAGTGTGGACAGGGGATCTGGAAACACCATATATTTT. Its protein product is CASSVDRGSGNTIYF.

The rearrangement links TRBV6-6 to TRBJ1-2, with D unresolved. Per germline, CDR1 MNHNY and CDR2 SVGAGI (reference sequence). The CDR3 is 13 amino acids. V shed 0 bases and J shed 6 bases, with 8 bases lying between them. CDR3 loop: CASSYSPRNGYTF. In nucleotides, the CDR3 is TGTGCCAGCAGTTACTCCCCCCGCAATGGCTACACCTTC.

V usage is TRBV6-5 and J usage is TRBJ2-7; the D is unclear. Trimming took 6 bases from V and 7 from J, leaving 16 bases between them. Germline V gene lookup returns CDR1 MNHEY and CDR2 SVGAGI. This CDR3 has 13 residues. CDR3 bases: TGTGCCAGCAGACCCTCTCTCTCCGTAGAGCAGTACTTC. It codes for CASRPSLSVEQYF.